This is a list of T cell receptor beta chains from one sample in a study of early T cells in non-severe SARS-CoV-2 infection. A single record per CDR3 protein comes from TCRdb applying MiXCR to the 5' RACE reads. The sample contains approximately 69,000 distinct CDR3 sequences, around 11% of which appear only once. What was sequenced was whole blood. All receptors come from an adult who was a healthcare worker with PCR-confirmed SARS-CoV-2 infection or an uninfected control (not recorded which). The CDR3 runs from the conserved cysteine through the conserved F or W. D genes are given only for firm matches. A clone size is listed for some rows: how often the clone was seen (once, few, many), or a class if it is expanded.

DNA	CDR3	size	D	V	J
TGTGCCAGCAGCCCGAGCGGCACCGGGGAGCTGTTTTTT	CASSPSGTGELFF	NA	NA	TRBV7-3	TRBJ2-2
TGTGCCAGCAGCTTAGCGGGCGGGAGCTCCGGGGAGCTGTTTTTT	CASSLAGGSSGELFF	many	TRBD2	TRBV7-6	TRBJ2-2
TGTGCCAGCAGTAAAGAGGGACAGACGGGGCAGCCCCAGCATTTT	CASSKEGQTGQPQHF	few	TRBD1	TRBV2	TRBJ1-5
TGCAGTGCTACGGCCGTAGGAGATACGCAGTATTTT	CSATAVGDTQYF	NA	NA	TRBV20-1	TRBJ2-3
TGCAGCGTTGAAGGGGGACACTTTCGGATCAATGAGCAGTTCTTC	CSVEGGHFRINEQFF	few	NA	TRBV29-1	TRBJ2-1
TGTGCCATCAGTGAGGGACTAGCGGGGAAGAAGTACTTC	CAISEGLAGKKYF	many	TRBD2	TRBV10-3	TRBJ2-7
TGTGCCAGCAGCCGACCCGCCAGGGGGTCGGCGCAGTATTTT	CASSRPARGSAQYF	many	TRBD1	TRBV13	TRBJ2-3
TGTGCCAGCAGCCAGGTAGCGGGAGGGCCTAACGAGCAGTACTTC	CASSQVAGGPNEQYF	many	TRBD2	TRBV4-2	TRBJ2-7
TGCGCCAGCAGCTTTCAGGGGTTTAACACTGAAGCTTTCTTT	CASSFQGFNTEAFF	many	NA	TRBV5-1	TRBJ1-1
TGCAGTGCTAGTTATGGAGGGAACTCCTACGAGCAGTACTTC	CSASYGGNSYEQYF	NA	NA	TRBV20-1	TRBJ2-7
TGTGCCAGCAGACAGGGTAATGAAAAACTGTTTTTT	CASRQGNEKLFF	many	TRBD1	TRBV19	TRBJ1-4
TGTGCCAGCAGACCGGGACTAGCCAACACCGGGGAGCTGTTTTTT	CASRPGLANTGELFF	many	TRBD2	TRBV12-3/TRBV12-4	TRBJ2-2
TGTGCCAGCAGTCCCCTGGCCAGAGGCGTTAATGGCTACACCTTC	CASSPLARGVNGYTF	few	NA	TRBV6-6	TRBJ1-2
TGTGCCAGCAGGCAACAAACAGGGGTATCATATAATTCACCCCTCCACTTT	CASRQQTGVSYNSPLHF	many	TRBD1	TRBV2	TRBJ1-6
TGTGCCAGCAGCGGTACAGGGTGCGGAGAGACCCAGTACTTC	CASSGTGCGETQYF	many	NA	TRBV7-4	TRBJ2-5
TGTGCCAGCAGCGGGCGGGGGTACAATGAGCAGTTCTTC	CASSGRGYNEQFF	few	TRBD2	TRBV5-6	TRBJ2-1
TGTGCCAGCAGTAAGACGGGGGGGCAGTTCTATGGCTACACCTTC	CASSKTGGQFYGYTF	few	NA	TRBV12-3/TRBV12-4	TRBJ1-2
TGTGCCAGCAGTCTAAGCACTTCGGGACGCTACACCTTC	CASSLSTSGRYTF	many	NA	TRBV6-6	TRBJ1-2
TGTGCCAGTAGTACCGTGGAGGGACTTGCCTACGAGCAGTACTTC	CASSTVEGLAYEQYF	NA	NA	TRBV19	TRBJ2-7
TGTGCCAGCGGGGTGGGCCCCCTGGGCGAGCAGTACTTC	CASGVGPLGEQYF	many	NA	TRBV7-2	TRBJ2-7
TGTGCCAGCAGCTCCGCTAGCGGGTCGGGACTCGAGCAGTACTTC	CASSSASGSGLEQYF	many	TRBD2	TRBV7-2	TRBJ2-7